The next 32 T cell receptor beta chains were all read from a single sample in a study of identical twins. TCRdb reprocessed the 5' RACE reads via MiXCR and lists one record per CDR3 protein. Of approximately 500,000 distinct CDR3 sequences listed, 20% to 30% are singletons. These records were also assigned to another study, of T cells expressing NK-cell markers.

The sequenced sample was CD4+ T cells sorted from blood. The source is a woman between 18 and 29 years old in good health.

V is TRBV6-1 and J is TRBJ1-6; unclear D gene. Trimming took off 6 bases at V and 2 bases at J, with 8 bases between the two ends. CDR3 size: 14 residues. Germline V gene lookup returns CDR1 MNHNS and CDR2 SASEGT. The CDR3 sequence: CASSRTPYNSPLHF. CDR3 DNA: TGTGCCAGCAGCCGCACGCCCTATAATTCACCCCTCCACTTT.

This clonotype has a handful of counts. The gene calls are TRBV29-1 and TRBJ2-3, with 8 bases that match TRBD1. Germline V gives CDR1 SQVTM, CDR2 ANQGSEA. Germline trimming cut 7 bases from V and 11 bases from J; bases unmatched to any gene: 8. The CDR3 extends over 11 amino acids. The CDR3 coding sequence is TGCAGCGGGGAATCCGGGACAGGGCAGTATTTT. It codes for CSGESGTGQYF.

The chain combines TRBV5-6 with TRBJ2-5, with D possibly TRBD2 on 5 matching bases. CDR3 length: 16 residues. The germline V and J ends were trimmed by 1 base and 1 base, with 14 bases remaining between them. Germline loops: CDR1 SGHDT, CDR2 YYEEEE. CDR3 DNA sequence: TGTGCCAGCAGCTTGAACGGCTTAGGGAGCCAAGAGACCCAGTACTTC. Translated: CASSLNGLGSQETQYF.

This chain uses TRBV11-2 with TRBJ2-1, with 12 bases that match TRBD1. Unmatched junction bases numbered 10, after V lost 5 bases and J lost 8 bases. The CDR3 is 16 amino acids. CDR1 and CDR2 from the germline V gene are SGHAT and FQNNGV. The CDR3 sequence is CASSVGWDRGLDEQFF. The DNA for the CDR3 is TGTGCCAGCAGCGTGGGGTGGGACAGGGGGCTCGATGAGCAGTTCTTC.

For the CDR3, the DNA is TGTGCCAGCAGCCAAGATCTTACTAGCGGGGGCCGGCAGACCCAGTACTTC. It specifies CASSQDLTSGGRQTQYF. The gene calls are TRBV4-2 and TRBJ2-5; 11 bases match TRBD2. Germline trimming cut 0 bases from V and 6 bases from J; bases unmatched to any gene: 9. Germline V gene sequence: CDR1 LGHNA, CDR2 YNFKEQ. The CDR3 contains 17 residues.

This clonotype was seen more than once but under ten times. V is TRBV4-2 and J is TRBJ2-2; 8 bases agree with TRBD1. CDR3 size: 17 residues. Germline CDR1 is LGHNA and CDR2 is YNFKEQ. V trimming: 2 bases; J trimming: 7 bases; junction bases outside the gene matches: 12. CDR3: CASSQLSQGAWSGELFF. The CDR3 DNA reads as TGTGCCAGCAGCCAATTATCCCAGGGGGCCTGGAGCGGGGAGCTGTTTTTT.

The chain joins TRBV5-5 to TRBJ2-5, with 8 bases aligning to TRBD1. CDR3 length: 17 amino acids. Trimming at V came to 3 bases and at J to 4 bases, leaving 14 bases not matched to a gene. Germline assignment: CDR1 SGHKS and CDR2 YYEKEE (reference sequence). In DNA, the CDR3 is TGTGCCAGCAGCTCTCAAACTGGACAGGGATGGGCAGAGACCCAGTACTTC. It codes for CASSSQTGQGWAETQYF.

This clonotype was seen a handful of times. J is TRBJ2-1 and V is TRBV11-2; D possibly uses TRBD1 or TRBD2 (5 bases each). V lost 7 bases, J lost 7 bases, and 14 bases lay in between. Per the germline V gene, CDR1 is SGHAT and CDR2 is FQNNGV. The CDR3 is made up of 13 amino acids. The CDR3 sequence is CASTLPGLNEQFF. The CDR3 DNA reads TGTGCCAGCACCCTTCCGGGGCTGAATGAGCAGTTCTTC.

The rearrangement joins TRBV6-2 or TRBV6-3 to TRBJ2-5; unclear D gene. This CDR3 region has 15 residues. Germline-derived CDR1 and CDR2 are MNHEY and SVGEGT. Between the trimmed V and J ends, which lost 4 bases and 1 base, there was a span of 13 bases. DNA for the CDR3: TGTGCCAGCAGTTCCCGCCGAGCGAGCCAAGAGACCCAGTACTTC. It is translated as CASSSRRASQETQYF.

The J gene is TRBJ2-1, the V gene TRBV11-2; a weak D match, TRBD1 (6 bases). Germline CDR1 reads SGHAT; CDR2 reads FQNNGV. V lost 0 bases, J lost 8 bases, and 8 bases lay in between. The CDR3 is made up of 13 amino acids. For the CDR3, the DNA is TGTGCCAGCAGCTTAGACAGGGGACATGAGCAGTTCTTC. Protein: CASSLDRGHEQFF.

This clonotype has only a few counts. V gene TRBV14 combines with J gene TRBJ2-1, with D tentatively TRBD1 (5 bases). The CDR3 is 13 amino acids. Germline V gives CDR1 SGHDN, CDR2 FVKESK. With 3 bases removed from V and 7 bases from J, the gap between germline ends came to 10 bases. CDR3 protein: CASSHPGKNEQFF. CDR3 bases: TGTGCCAGCAGCCATCCAGGGAAGAATGAGCAGTTCTTC.

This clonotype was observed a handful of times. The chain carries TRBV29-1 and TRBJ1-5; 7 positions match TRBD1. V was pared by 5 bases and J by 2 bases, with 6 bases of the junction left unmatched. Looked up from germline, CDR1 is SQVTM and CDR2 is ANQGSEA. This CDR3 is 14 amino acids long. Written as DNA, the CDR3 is TGCAGCGTTATGACAGGGAAGGGCAATCAGCCCCAGCATTTT. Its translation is CSVMTGKGNQPQHF.

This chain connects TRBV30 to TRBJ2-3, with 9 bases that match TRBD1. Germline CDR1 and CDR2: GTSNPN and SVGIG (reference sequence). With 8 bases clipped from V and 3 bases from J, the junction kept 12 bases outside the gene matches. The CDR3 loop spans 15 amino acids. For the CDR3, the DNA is TGTGCCCGCACCGCAGGGGACAGGGTAACAGATACGCAGTATTTT. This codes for CARTAGDRVTDTQYF.

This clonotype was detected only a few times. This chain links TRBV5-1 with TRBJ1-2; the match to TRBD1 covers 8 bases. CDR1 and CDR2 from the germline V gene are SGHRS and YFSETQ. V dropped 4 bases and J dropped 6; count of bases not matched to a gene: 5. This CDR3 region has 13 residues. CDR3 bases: TGCGCCAGCAGCCCACCGACAGGGGATGGCTACACCTTC. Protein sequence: CASSPPTGDGYTF.

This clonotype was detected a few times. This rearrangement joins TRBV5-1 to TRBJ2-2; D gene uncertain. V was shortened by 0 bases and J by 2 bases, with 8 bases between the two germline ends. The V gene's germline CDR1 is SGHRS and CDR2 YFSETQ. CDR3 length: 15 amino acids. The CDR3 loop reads CASSLASLNTGELFF. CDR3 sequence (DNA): TGCGCCAGCAGCTTGGCCTCCCTCAACACCGGGGAGCTGTTTTTT.

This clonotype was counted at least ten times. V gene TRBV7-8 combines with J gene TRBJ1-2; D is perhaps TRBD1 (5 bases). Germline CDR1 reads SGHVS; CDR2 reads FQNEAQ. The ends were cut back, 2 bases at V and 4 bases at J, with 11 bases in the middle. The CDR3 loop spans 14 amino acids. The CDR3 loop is CASSLRGDGYGYTF. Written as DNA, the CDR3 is TGTGCCAGCAGCTTAAGGGGAGATGGCTATGGCTACACCTTC.

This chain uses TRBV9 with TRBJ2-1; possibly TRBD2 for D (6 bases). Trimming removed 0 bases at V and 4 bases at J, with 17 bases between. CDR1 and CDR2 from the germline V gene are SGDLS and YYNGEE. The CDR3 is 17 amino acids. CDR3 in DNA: TGTGCCAGCAGCGTAGAGCCCCATAGCGGTCTTTACAATGAGCAGTTCTTC. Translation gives CASSVEPHSGLYNEQFF.

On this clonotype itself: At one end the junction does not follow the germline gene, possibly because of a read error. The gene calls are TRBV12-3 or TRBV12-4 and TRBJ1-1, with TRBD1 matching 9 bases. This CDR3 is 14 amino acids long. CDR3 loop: CASCFWTGDAEAFF. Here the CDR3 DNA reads TGTGCCAGCTGTTTCTGGACAGGGGACGCTGAAGCTTTCTTT.

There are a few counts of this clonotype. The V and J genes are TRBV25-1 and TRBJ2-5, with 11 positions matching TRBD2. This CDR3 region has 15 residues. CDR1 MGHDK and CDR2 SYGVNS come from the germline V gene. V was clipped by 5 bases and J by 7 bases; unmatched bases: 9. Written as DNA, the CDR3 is TGTGCCAGCAGTACACCCCTAGCGGGGGGTGGGACCCAGTACTTC. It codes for CASSTPLAGGGTQYF.

As DNA, the CDR3 is TGCAGTGCCAACTTAGGCGTCATTGGAGATACGCAGTATTTT. This codes for CSANLGVIGDTQYF. This chain connects TRBV20-1 to TRBJ2-3; D is unclear. Per the germline V gene, CDR1 is DFQATT and CDR2 is SNEGSKA (reference sequence). V lost 6 bases and J lost 5, with 18 bases in between. The CDR3 runs 14 residues.

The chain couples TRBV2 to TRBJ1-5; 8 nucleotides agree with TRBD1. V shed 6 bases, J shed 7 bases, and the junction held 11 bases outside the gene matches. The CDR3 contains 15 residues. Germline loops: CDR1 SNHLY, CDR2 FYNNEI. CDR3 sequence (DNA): TGTGCCAGCAGCCTAAGCGGACAGGGTGTACAGCCCCAGCATTTT. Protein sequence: CASSLSGQGVQPQHF.

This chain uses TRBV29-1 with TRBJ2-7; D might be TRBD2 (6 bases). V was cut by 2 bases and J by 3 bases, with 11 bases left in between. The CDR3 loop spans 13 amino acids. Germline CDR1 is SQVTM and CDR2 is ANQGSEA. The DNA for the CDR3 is TGCAGCGTTGAACTAGCGCCGTACTACGAGCAGTACTTC. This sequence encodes CSVELAPYYEQYF.

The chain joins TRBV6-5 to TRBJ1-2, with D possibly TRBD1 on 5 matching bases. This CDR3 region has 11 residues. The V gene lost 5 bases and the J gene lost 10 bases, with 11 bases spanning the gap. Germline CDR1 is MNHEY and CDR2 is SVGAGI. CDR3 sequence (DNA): TGTGCCAGCAGTCTCCAGGGACTCTACACCTTC. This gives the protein CASSLQGLYTF.

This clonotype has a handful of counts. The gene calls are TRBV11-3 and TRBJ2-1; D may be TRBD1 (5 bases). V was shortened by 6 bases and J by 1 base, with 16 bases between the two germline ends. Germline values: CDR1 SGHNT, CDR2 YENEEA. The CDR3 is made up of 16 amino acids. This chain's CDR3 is CASSSSQGGSYNEQFF. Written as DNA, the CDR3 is TGTGCCAGCAGTTCTTCTCAGGGTGGGTCCTACAATGAGCAGTTCTTC.

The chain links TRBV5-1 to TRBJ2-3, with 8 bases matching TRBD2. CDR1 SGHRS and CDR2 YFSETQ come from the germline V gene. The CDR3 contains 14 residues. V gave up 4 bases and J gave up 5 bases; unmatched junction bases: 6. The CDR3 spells CASSPGLGIDTQYF. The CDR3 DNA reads TGCGCCAGCAGCCCGGGACTAGGGATAGATACGCAGTATTTT.

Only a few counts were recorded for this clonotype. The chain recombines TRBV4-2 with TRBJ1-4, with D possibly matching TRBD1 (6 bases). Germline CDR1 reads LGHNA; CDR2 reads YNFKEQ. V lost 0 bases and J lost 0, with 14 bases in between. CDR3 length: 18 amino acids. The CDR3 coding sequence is TGTGCCAGCAGCCAAGATCGGGGACATCTCACAACTAATGAAAAACTGTTTTTT. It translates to CASSQDRGHLTTNEKLFF.

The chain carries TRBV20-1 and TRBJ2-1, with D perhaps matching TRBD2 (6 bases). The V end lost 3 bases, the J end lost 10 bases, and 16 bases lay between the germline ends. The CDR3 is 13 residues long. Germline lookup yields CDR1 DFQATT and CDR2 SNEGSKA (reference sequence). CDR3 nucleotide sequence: TGCAGTGCTAGTGGGAGGCGGCCAGGCGAGCAGTTCTTC. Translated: CSASGRRPGEQFF.

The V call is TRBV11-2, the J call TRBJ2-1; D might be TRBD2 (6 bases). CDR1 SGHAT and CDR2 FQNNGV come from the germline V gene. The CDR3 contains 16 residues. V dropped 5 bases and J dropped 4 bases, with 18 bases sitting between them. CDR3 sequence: CASSVLTAGRYNEQFF. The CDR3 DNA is TGTGCCAGCAGCGTATTGACAGCGGGCCGATACAATGAGCAGTTCTTC.

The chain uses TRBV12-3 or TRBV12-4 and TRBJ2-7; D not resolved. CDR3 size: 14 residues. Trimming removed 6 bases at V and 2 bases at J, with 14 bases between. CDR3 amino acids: CASSPVGSAYEQYF. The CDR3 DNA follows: TGTGCCAGCAGCCCAGTGGGATCAGCCTACGAGCAGTACTTC.

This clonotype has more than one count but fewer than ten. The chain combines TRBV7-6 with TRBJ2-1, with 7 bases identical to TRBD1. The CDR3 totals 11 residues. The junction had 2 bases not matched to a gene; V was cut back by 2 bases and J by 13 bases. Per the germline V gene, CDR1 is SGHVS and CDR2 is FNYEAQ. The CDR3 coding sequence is TGTGCCAGCAGCTTACGGGACAGTCAGTTCTTC. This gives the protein CASSLRDSQFF. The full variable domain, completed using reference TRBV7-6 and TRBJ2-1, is GAGVSQSPRYKVTKRGQDVALRCDPISGHVSLYWYRQALGQGPEFLTYFNYEAQQDKSGLPNDRFSAERPEGSISTLTIQRTEQRDSAMYRCASSLRDSQFFGPGTRLTVL.

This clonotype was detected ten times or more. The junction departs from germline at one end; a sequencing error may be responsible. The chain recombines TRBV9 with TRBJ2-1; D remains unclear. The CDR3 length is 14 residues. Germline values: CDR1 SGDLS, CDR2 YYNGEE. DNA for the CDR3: TGCGCCAGCAGCGTACAGAGTTCCTACAATGAGCAGTTCTTC. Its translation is CASSVQSSYNEQFF.

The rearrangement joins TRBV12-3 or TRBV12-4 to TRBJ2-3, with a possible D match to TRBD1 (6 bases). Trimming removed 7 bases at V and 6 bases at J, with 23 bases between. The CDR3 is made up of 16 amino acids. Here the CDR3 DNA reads TGTGCCAGCAATGACTCAAACAGGGTTTGGGGGGATACGCAGTATTTT. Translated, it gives CASNDSNRVWGDTQYF.